This TCR beta chain was found in a study of T cells in narcolepsy. Study-wide background: Healthy controls were enrolled alongside patients with narcolepsy type 1 or type 2.

In its sample, this clone was seen a few times. What it binds is not known. The CDR3 length is 14 residues. The V and J ends lost 5 bases and 2 bases, in that order; junction bases with no gene match: 5. CDR1 and CDR2 from the germline V gene are SGHTA and FQGTGA. The table came from immunoSEQ multiplex PCR; TCRdb's copy has only in-frame clones and leaves some out. The sample yields 10,000 or so clones, approximately 70% seen once. Regarding the study as a whole: HCRT-specific and TRIB2-specific autoreactive clonotypes appeared among same-patient CSF and blood CD4+ clonotypes. Autoreactive clonotypes reportedly recurred in blood of same and different patients, not controls.

The source is a human donor with narcolepsy. The chain recombines TRBV7-3 with TRBJ1-1, with 7 positions matching TRBD1. Sequencing used CD45RA- memory CD8+ T cells from PBMCs. CDR3 coding DNA: TGTGCCAGCAGCCCTGGGACAGAAAACACTGAAGCTTTCTTT. Translation gives CASSPGTENTEAFF.